This passage covers 4 T cell receptor beta chains from one sample sequenced in a study of CD8 T cells in Susac syndrome. Random hexamers served to reverse transcribe roughly 0.5 to 1 ug RNA. TCRdb independently ran MiXCR on the immunoSEQ multiplex PCR reads; one entry per CDR3 protein. This table holds hundreds of thousands of distinct CDR3 sequences, 95% found once. Sequences were obtained from CD4+ T cells from PBMCs. These receptors originate from a human donor with multiple sclerosis.

The rearrangement joins TRBV6-5 to TRBJ2-7, with D perhaps matching TRBD1 (6 bases). This CDR3 has 12 amino acids. The germline V and J ends were trimmed by 11 bases and 2 bases, with 13 bases remaining between them. In germline, CDR1 is MNHEY, CDR2 SVGAGI. CDR3 protein: CAATGPTYEQYF. The CDR3 region has the DNA TGTGCCGCAACAGGGCCCACCTACGAGCAGTACTTC.

The J gene is TRBJ2-1, the V gene TRBV9; unclear D gene. Germline-derived CDR1 and CDR2 are SGDLS and YYNGEE. V shed 3 bases and J shed 5 bases, with 9 bases lying between them. This CDR3 has 13 amino acids. The CDR3 nucleotides read TGTGCCAGCAGCGCGGCAGCTAACAATGAGCAGTTCTTC. Residues: CASSAAANNEQFF.

This sequence joins TRBV7-8 and TRBJ2-5; the match to TRBD2 covers 7 bases. The CDR3 totals 13 residues. The germline V gene has CDR1 SGHVS and CDR2 FQNEAQ. Trimming at V came to 0 bases and at J to 13 bases, leaving 8 bases not matched to a gene. The CDR3 DNA reads TGTGCCAGCAGCTTAGCGCGGACTAGTCCGGTGTACTTC. Its translation is CASSLARTSPVYF.

The chain combines TRBV4-1 with TRBJ1-5; no clear D. Germline loops: CDR1 MGHRA, CDR2 YSYEKL. Trimming removed 1 base at V and 0 bases at J, with 10 bases between. This CDR3 has 16 residues. For the CDR3, the DNA is TGCGCCAGCAGCCAAGTGGCGGCCTCTAGCAATCAGCCCCAGCATTTT. Amino acid sequence: CASSQVAASSNQPQHF.